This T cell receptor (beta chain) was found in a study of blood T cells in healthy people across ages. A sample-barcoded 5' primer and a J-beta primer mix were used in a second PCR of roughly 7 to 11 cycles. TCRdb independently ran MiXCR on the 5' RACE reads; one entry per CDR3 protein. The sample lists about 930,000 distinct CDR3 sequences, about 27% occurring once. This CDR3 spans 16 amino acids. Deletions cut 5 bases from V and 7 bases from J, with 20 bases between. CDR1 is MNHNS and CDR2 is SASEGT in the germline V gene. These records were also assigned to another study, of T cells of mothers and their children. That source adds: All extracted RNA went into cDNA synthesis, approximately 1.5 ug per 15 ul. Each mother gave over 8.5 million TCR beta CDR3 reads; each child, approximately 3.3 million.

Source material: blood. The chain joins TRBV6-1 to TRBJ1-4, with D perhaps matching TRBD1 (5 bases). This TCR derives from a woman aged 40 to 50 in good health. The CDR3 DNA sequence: TGTGCCAGCAGTCCGGGGGTCCTTCTCTCGGGTGAAAAACTGTTTTTT. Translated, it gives CASSPGVLLSGEKLFF.